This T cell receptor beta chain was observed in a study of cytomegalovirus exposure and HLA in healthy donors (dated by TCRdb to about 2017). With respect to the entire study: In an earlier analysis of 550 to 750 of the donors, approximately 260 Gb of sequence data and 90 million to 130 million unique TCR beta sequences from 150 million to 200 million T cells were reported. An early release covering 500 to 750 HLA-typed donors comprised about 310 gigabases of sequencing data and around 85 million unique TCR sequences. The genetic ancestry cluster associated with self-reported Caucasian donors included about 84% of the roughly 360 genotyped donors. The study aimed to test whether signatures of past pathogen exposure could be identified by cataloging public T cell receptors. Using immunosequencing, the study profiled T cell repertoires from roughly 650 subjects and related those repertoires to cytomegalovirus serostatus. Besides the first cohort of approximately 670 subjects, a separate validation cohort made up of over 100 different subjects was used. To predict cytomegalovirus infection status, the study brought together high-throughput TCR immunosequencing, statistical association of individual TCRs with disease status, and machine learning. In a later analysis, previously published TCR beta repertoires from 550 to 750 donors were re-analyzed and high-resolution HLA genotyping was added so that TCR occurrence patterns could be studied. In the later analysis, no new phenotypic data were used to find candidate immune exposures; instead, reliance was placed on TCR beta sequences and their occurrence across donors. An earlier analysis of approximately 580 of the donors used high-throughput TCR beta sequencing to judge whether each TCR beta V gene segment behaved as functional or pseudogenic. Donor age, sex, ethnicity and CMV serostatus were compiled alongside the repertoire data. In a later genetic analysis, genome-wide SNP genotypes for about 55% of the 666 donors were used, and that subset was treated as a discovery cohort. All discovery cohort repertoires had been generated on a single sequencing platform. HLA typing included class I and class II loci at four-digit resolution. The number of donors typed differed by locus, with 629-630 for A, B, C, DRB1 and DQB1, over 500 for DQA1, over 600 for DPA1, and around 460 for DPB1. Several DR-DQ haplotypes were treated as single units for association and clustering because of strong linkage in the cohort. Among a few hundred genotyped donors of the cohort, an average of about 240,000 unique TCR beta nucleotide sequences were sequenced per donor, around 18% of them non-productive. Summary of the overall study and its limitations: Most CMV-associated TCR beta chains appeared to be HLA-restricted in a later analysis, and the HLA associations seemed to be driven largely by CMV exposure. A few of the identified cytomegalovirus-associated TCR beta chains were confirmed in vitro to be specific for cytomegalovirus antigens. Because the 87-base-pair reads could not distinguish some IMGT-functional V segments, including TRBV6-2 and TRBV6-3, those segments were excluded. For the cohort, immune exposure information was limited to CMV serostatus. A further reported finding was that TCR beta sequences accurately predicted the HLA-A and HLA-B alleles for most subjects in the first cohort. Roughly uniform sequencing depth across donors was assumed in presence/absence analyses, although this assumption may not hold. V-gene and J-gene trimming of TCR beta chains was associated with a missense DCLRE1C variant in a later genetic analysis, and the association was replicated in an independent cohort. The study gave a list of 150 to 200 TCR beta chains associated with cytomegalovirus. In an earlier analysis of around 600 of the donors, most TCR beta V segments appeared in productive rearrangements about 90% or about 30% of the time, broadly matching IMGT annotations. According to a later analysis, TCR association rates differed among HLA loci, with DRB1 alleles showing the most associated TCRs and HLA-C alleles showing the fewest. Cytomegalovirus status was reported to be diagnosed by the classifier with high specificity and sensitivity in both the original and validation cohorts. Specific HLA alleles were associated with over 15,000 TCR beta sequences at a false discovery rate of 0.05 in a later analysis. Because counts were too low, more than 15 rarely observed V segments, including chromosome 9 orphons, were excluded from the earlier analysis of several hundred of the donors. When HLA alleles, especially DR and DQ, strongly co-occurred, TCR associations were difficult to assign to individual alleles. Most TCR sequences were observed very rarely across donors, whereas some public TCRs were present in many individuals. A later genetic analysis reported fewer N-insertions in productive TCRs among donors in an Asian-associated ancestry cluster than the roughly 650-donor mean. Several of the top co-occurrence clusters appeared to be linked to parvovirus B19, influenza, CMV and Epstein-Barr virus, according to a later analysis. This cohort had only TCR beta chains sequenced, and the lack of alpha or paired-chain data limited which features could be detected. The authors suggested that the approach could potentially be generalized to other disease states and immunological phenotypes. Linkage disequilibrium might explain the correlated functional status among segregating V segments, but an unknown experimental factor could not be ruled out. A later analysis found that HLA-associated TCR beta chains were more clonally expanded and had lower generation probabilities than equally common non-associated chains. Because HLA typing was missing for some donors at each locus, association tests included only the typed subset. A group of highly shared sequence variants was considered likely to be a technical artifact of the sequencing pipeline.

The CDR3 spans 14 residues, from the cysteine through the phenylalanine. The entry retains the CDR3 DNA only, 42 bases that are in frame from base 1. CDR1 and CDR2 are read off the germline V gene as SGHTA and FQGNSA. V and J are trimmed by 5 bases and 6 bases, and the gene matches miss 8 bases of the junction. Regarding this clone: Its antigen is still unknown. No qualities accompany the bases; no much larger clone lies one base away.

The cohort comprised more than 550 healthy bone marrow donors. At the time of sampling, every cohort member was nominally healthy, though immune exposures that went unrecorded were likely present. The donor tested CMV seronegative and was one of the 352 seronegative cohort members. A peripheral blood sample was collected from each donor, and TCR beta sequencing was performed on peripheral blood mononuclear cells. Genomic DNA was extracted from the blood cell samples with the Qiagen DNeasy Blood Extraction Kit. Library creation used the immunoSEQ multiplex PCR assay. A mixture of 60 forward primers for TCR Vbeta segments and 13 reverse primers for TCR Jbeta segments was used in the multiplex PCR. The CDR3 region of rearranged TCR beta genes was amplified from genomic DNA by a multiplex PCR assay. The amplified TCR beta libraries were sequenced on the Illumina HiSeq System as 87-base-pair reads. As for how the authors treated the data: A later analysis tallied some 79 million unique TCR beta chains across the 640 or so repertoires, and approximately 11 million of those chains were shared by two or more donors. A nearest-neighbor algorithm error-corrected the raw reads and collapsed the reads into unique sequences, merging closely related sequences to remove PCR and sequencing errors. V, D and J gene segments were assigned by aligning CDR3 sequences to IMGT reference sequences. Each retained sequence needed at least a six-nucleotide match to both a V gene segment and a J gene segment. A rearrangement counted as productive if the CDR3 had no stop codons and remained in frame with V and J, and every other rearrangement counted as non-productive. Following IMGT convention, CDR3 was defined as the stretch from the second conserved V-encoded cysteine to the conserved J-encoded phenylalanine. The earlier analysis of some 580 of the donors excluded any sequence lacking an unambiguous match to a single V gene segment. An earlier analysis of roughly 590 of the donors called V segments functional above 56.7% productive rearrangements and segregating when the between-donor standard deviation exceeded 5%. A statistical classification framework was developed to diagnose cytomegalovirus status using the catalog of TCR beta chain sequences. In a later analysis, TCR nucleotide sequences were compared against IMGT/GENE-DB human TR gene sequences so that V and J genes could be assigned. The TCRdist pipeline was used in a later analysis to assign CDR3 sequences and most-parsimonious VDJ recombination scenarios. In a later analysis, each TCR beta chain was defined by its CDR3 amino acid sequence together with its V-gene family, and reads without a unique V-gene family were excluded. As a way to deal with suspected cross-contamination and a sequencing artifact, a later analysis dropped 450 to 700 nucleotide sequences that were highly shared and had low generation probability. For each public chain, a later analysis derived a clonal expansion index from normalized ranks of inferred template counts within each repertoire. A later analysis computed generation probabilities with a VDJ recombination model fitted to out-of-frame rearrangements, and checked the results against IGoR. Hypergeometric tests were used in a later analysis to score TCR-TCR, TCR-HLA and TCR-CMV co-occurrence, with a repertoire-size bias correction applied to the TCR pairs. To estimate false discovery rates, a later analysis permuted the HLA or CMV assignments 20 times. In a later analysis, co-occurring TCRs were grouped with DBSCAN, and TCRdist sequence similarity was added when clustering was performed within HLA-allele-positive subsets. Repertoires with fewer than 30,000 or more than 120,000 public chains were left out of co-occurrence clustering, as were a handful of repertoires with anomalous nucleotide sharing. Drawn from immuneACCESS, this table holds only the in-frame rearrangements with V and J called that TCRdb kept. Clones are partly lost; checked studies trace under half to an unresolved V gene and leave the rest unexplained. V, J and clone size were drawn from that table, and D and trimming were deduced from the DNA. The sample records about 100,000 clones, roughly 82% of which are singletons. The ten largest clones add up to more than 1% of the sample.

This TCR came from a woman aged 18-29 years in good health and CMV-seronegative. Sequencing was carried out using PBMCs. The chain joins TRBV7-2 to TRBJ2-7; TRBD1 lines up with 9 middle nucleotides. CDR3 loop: CASSVVGTGREQYF. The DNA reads TGTGCCAGCAGCGTAGTGGGGACAGGGCGCGAGCAGTACTTC.